This TCR beta chain was recorded in a study of blood T cell repertoires in COVID-19 (dated by TCRdb to between 2020 and 2021). Background on the whole study: Samples from collaborators originated in the United States, Italy and Spain and spanned both the acute and convalescent phases of COVID-19. Where available, HLA class I and class II types were taken from metadata supplied by the sample provider and were not determined by assay-based typing. Nearly every sample came with metadata listing a de-identified subject ID, COVID-19 status, age in years and sex. The repertoires were made available in a free public database intended to serve as a resource for research on the immune response to SARS-CoV-2. The samples were drawn from the first 160 participants of the ongoing ImmuneRACE study and from about 1,200 subjects provided by 6 global collaborators. The prospective study material was composed of cDNA or gDNA derived from T cells, B-cell-depleted T cells, or PBMCs. The dataset comprised deeply sampled blood TCRbeta repertoires from subjects exposed to, actively infected with, or recovered from COVID-19.

TCRbeta CDR3 regions were amplified from genomic DNA using the immunoSEQ Assay, a bias-controlled multiplex PCR. In the source study's methods: The number of nucleated cells in each sample was estimated by amplification of reference gene primers within the assay. To quantify the absolute abundance of each unique TCRbeta CDR3 rearrangement, sequence reads were collapsed and filtered. For each sample, productive Simpson clonality was calculated by taking the square root of Simpson's diversity index across productive rearrangements. TCRdb carries this immuneACCESS record with in-frame sequences only. Its versions omit some clonotypes, under half of them owing to an unresolved V gene in the studies checked, with the rest unexplained. The V and J calls and clone size are taken from that table; D and trimming were inferred from the DNA. A total of approximately 160,000 clones appear in this sample, approximately 85% of them only once. Clones ranked in the top ten supply about 1.2% of the sample.

Another Seattle source contributed samples from volunteer blood donors who had recovered from COVID-19. Collaborating institutions collected whole blood in K2EDTA tubes following their own protocols. Collaborator samples were shipped for TCRbeta analysis as frozen whole blood, isolated PBMCs, or DNA extracted from either sample type. A word on this clone: This receptor's antigen is unknown. Base quality data are lacking; no much larger clone is found one base away.

V lost 4 bases and J lost 1 base, and the count of bases not matched to a germline gene is 5. Sequences LGHDT (CDR1) and YNNKEL (CDR2) are obtained from the germline V gene (reference sequence). Measured from the cysteine to the phenylalanine, the CDR3 is 17 residues long. The sequence is cut down to CDR3 DNA, 51 bases in frame from base 1. General conclusions and limits of the study: The quantity of clinical and demographic metadata differed by source and by participant and was supplied without curation.

The specimen was peripheral blood. The chain is encoded by TRBV3-1 (or the pseudogene TRBV3-2) joined to TRBJ2-1, and 12 junctional nucleotides match TRBD2. This sequence was found in a man aged 55 to 70 who had recovered from COVID-19. The DNA sequence is as follows: TGTGCCAGCAGCCTCTTACTAGCGGGGGGTTCCTACAATGAGCAGTTCTTC. It specifies CASSLLLAGGSYNEQFF.